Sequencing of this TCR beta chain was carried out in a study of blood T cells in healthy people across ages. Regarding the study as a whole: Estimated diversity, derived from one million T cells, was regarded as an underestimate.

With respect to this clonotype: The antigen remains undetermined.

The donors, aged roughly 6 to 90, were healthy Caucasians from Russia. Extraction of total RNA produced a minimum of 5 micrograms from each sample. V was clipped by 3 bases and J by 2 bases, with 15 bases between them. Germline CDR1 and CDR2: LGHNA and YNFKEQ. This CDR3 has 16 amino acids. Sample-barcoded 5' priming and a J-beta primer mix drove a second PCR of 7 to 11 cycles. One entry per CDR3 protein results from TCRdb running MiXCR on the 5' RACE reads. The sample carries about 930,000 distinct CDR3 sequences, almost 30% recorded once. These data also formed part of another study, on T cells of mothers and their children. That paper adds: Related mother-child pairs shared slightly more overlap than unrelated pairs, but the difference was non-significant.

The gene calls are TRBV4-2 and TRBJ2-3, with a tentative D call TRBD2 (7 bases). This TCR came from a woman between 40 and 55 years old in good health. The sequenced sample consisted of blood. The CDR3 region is CASSQNPGGLTDTQYF. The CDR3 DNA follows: TGTGCCAGCAGCCAGAATCCGGGGGGCCTCACAGATACGCAGTATTTT.